This entry describes one T cell receptor (beta chain). The sample is drawn from a study of blood T cell repertoires in COVID-19. For the study at large: The United States, Italy and Spain provided the acute and convalescent COVID-19 samples.

In the study's own analysis: Reference gene primer amplification gave nucleated cell count estimates. Data came from immunoSEQ multiplex PCR; TCRdb stores just in-frame clones and leaves some out. V, J and clone size are those of that table, while D and trimming were read from the DNA. The sample holds 120,000 or so clones; 80% to 90% are singletons and the top ten take 5.5% to 6%. The germline V gene has CDR1 SGHTA and CDR2 FQGNSA. The germline V and J ends were trimmed by 2 bases and 5 bases, with 17 bases remaining between them. CDR3 length: 16 amino acids. The V and J genes are TRBV7-2 and TRBJ2-3; weak D call: TRBD2 (6 bases). Sample: peripheral blood. This clonotype was obtained from a man aged 80 or over with active or convalescent COVID-19. The CDR3, as DNA: TGTGCCAGCAGCTTAATCGGTAGCTGGGAGGTAGATACGCAGTATTTT. Translated, it gives CASSLIGSWEVDTQYF. Together with reference TRBV7-2 and TRBJ2-3, the CDR3 gives the full variable domain: GAGVSQSPSNKVTEKGKDVELRCDPISGHTALYWYRQSLGQGLEFLIYFQGNSAPDKSGLPSDRFSAERTGGSVSTLTIQRTQQEDSAVYLCASSLIGSWEVDTQYFGPGTRLTVL.